This T cell receptor beta chain was captured in a study of monozygotic twins with inflammatory bowel disease. Overall study results and limits: Twin concordance left repertoire similarity unchanged, with limited power a possible explanation for this lack of difference. Healthy co-twins, by inverse Simpson, had higher TCRbeta diversity than their siblings with IBD.

Comment on this clonotype: Antigen: not known.

There are 14 residues in the CDR3. CDR1 and CDR2 (germline): MNHNY, SVGAGI (reference sequence). TCRdb re-called the 5' RACE reads and catalogs CDR3 proteins one per entry, DNA excluded. This sample's table has approximately 45,000 distinct CDR3 sequences. The chain uses TRBV6-6 and TRBJ1-6; TCRdb outputs TRBD1, but without DNA this stays unchecked. The origin of this receptor is a human donor with ulcerative colitis or Crohn's disease, or a healthy co-twin of an affected twin (not recorded which). Source material: blood. CDR3 region: CASSYGQGGSPLHF.